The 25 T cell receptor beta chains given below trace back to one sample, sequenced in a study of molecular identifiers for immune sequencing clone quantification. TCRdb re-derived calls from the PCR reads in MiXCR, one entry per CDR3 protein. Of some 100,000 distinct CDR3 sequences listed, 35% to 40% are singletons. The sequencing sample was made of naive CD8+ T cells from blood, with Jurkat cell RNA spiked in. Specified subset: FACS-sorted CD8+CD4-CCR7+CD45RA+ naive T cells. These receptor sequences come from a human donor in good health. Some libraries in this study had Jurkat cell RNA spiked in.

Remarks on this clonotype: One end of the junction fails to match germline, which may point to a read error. In DNA form, the CDR3 reads TGTGCCAGCAGCGGACTAGCGGGAGTCAATGAGCGGTTCTTC. Amino acids: CASSGLAGVNERFF. V gene TRBV12-3 or TRBV12-4 combines with J gene TRBJ2-1; 13 bases are shared with TRBD2. CDR3 size: 14 residues.

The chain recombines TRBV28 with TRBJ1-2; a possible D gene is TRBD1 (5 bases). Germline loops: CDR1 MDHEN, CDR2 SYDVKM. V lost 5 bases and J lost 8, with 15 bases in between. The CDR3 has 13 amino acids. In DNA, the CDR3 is TGTGCCAGCAGTGTTCTAGGGGTTTCAGGCTACACCTTC. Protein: CASSVLGVSGYTF.

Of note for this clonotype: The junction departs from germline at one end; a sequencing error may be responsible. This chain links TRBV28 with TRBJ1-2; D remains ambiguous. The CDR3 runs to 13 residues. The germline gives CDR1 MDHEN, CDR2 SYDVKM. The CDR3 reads CACRPLDNYGYTF. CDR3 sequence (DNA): TGTGCCTGCAGACCCCTGGACAACTATGGCTACACCTTC.

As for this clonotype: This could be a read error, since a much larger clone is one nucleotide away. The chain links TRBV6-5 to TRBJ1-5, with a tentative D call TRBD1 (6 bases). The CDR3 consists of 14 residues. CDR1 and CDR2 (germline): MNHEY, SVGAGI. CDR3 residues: CAGSYGAGVQPQHF. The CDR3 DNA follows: TGTGCCGGCAGTTATGGGGCAGGGGTTCAGCCCCAGCATTTT.

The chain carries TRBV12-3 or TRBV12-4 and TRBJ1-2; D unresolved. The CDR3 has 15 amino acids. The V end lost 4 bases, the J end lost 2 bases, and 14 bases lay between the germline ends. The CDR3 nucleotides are TGTGCCAGCAGTTCCAGCTGGACGGACAACTATGGCTACACCTTC. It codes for CASSSSWTDNYGYTF.

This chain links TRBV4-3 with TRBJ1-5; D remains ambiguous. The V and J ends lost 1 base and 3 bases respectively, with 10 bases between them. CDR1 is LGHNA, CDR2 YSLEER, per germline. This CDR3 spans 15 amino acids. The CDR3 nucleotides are TGCGCCAGCAGCCAAGTCGTATCAGTCAATCAGCCCCAGCATTTT. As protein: CASSQVVSVNQPQHF.

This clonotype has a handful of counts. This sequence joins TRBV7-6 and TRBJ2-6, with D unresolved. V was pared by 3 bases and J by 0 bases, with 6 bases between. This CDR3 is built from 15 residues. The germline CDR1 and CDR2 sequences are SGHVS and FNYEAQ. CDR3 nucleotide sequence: TGTGCCAGCAGCTTCCTGAGCTCTGGGGCCAACGTCCTGACTTTC. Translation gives CASSFLSSGANVLTF.

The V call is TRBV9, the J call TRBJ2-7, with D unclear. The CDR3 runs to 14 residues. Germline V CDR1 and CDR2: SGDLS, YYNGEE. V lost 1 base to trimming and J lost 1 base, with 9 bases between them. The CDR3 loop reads CASSVSSLSYEQYF. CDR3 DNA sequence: TGTGCCAGCAGCGTAAGTAGTCTGTCCTACGAGCAGTACTTC.

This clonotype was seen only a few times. CDR3 region: CSASAARETSTDTQYF. CDR3 sequence (DNA): TGCAGTGCTAGCGCAGCCAGGGAGACTAGCACAGATACGCAGTATTTT. The rearrangement joins TRBV20-1 to TRBJ2-3; D tentatively fits TRBD1 or TRBD2 (5 bases each). V was shortened by 3 bases and J by 0 bases, with 16 bases between the two germline ends. Germline CDR1 is DFQATT and CDR2 is SNEGSKA (reference sequence). The CDR3 has 16 residues.

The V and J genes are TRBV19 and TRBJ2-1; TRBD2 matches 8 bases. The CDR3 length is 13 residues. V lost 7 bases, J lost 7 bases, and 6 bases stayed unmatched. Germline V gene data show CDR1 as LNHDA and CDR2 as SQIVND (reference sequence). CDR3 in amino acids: CASKGLVWNEQFF. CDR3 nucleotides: TGTGCCAGTAAGGGACTAGTTTGGAATGAGCAGTTCTTC.

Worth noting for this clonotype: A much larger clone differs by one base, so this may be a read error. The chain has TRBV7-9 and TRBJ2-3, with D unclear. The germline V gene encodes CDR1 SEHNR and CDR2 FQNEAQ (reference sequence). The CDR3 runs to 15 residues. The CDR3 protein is CAISLVPETTDTQYF. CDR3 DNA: TGTGCCATCAGCTTAGTGCCGGAGACCACAGATACGCAGTATTTT.

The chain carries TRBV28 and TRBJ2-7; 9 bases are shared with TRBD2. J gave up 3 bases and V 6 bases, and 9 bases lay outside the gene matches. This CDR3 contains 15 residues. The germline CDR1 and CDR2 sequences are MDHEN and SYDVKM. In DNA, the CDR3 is TGTGCCAGCAGCCCCTTGGCTAGCGGGAACTACGAGCAGTACTTC. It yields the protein CASSPLASGNYEQYF.

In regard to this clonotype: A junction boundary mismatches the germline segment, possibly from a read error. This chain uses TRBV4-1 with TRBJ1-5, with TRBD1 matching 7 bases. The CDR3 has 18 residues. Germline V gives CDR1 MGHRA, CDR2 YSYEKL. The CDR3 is CAGSQVLVSDRRNQPQHF. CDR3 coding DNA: TGCGCCGGCAGCCAAGTCCTGGTTTCGGACAGGCGTAATCAGCCCCAGCATTTT.

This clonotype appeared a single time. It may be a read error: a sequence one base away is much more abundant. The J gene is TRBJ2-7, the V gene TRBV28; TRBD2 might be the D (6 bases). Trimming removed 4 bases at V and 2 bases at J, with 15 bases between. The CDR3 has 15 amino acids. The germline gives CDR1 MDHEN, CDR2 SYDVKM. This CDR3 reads CASSSPSGVPYEQYF. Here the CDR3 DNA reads TGTGCCAGCAGTTCGCCCTCGGGGGTCCCCTACGAGCAGTACTTC.

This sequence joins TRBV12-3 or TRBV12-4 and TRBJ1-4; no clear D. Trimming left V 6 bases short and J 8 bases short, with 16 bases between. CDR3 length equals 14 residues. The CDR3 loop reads CASSRALKGEKLFF. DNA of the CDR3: TGTGCCAGCAGCCGGGCCCTGAAGGGCGAAAAACTGTTTTTT.

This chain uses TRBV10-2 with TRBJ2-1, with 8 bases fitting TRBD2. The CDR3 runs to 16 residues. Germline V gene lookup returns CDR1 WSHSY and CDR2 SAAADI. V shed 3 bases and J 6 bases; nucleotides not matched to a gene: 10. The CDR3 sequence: CASSEIRAGGFNEQFF. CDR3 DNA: TGCGCCAGCAGTGAAATCAGGGCGGGAGGATTCAATGAGCAGTTCTTC.

The CDR3 coding sequence is TGCAGTGTTTCCCGAGCGGGTCAGGCCCTCTTCGAGACCCAGTACTTC. The encoded protein is CSVSRAGQALFETQYF. The chain combines TRBV20-1 with TRBJ2-5; D possibly corresponds to TRBD2 (6 bases). Germline loops: CDR1 DFQATT, CDR2 SNEGSKA (reference sequence). CDR3 length: 16 residues. V gave up 7 bases and J gave up 5 bases, with 26 bases separating them.

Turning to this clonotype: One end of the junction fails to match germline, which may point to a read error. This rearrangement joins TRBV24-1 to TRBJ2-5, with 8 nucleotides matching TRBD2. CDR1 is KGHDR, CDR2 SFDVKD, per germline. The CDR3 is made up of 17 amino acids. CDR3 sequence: CATSDPWISGEQETQHF. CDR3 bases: TGTGCCACCAGTGACCCGTGGATTAGCGGGGAGCAAGAGACCCAGCACTTC.

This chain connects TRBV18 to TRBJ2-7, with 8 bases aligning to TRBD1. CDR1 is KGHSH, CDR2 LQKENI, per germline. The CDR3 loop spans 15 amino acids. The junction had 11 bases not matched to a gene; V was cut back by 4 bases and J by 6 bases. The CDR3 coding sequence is TGTGCCAGCTCACAAGGACAGGGACTCGCCTGCGAGCAGTACTTC. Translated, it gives CASSQGQGLACEQYF.

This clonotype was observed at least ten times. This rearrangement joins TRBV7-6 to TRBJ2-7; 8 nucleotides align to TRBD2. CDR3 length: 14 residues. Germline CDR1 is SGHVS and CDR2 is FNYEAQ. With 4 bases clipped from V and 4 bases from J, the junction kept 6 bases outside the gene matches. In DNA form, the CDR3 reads TGTGCCAGCAGCTCCGGACTAGCCCGGTACGAGCAGTACTTC. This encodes CASSSGLARYEQYF.

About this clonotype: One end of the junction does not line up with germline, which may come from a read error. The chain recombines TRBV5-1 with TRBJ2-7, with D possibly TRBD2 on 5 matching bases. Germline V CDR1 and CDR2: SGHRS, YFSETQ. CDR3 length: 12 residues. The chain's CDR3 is CAGSLAGYEQYF. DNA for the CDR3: TGCGCCGGCAGCTTGGCGGGCTACGAGCAGTACTTC.

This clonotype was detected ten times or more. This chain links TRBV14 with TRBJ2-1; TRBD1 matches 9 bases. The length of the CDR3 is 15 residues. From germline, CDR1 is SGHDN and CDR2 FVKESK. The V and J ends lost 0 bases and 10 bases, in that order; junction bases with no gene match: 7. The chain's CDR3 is CASSQDRGQGPEQFF. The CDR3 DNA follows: TGTGCCAGCAGCCAAGATAGGGGACAGGGCCCCGAGCAGTTCTTC.

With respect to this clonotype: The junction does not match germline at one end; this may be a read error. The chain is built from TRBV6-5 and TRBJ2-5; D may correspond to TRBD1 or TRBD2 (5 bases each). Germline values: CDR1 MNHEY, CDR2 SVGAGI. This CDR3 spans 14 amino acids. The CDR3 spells CASSYTGREETQCF. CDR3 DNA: TGTGCCAGCAGTTATACAGGTCGGGAAGAGACCCAGTGCTTC.

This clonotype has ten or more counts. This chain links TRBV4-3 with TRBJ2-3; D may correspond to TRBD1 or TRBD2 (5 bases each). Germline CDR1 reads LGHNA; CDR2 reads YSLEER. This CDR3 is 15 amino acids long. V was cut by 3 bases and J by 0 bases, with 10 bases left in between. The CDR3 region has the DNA TGCGCCAGCAGCCAGGGGACCTCTAGCACAGATACGCAGTATTTT. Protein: CASSQGTSSTDTQYF.

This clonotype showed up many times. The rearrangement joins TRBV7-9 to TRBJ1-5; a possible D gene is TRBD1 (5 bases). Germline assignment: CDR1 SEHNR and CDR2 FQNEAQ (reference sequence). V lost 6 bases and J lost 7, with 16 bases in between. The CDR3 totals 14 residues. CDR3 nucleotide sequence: TGTGCCAGCAGTTTACAGGAGGAAGTACAGCCCCAGCATTTT. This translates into CASSLQEEVQPQHF.